The 8 T cell receptor beta chains reported below all come from one sample, sequenced in a study of blood T cell repertoires in COVID-19. Clones were sequenced by immunoSEQ multiplex PCR, and TCRdb holds only the in-frame ones, with some missing. The sample contains 300,000 or so clones, 85% to 90% of which appear only once. Sequenced sample: peripheral blood. Receptors originate from a man in his 70s with acute or convalescent COVID-19.

The rearrangement joins TRBV9 to TRBJ2-2, with 11 bases aligning to TRBD1. The CDR3 length is 16 residues. Germline CDR1 reads SGDLS; CDR2 reads YYNGEE. With V trimmed by 4 bases and J by 5 bases, 7 bases remained unmatched. The CDR3 spells CASSPWTGGRTGELFF. In DNA form, the CDR3 reads TGTGCCAGCAGCCCCTGGACAGGGGGCAGGACCGGGGAGCTGTTTTTT.

This clone was recorded a few times. The chain recombines TRBV6-2 or TRBV6-3 with TRBJ1-1, with D unresolved. The CDR3 contains 12 residues. Trimming took off 3 bases at V and 0 bases at J, with 2 bases between the two ends. The germline V gene encodes CDR1 MNHEY and CDR2 SVGEGT. The CDR3 sequence is CASSYMNTEAFF. DNA of the CDR3: TGTGCCAGCAGTTATATGAACACTGAAGCTTTCTTT.

The rearrangement uses TRBV5-5 and TRBJ1-1, with D possibly matching TRBD1 (6 bases). V lost 2 bases and J 0 bases, leaving 20 bases between the germline ends. In germline, CDR1 is SGHKS, CDR2 YYEKEE (reference sequence). The CDR3 sequence is 18 residues long. The CDR3 spells CASSFLWGLMGMNTEAFF. CDR3 coding DNA: TGTGCCAGCAGCTTTTTATGGGGGCTTATGGGGATGAACACTGAAGCTTTCTTT.

The chain employs TRBV2 and TRBJ2-5; TRBD2 agrees at 8 bases. This CDR3 comprises 16 residues. Germline V lookup: CDR1 SNHLY, CDR2 FYNNEI. V shed 8 bases and J 1 base; nucleotides not matched to a gene: 12. The CDR3, as DNA: TGTGCCAGCGATCCGGGACTAGTGAACCGCCAAGAGACCCAGTACTTC. Amino acids: CASDPGLVNRQETQYF.

The rearrangement uses TRBV18 and TRBJ2-2; the D gene is possibly TRBD2 (5 bases). Trimming pared 4 bases from V and 2 bases from J, leaving 8 bases between. The germline V gene has CDR1 KGHSH and CDR2 LQKENI. CDR3 length: 14 residues. The CDR3 spells CASSRTGNTGELFF. Here the CDR3 DNA reads TGTGCCAGCTCACGGACTGGAAACACCGGGGAGCTGTTTTTT. Complete variable domain (other parts from reference TRBV18 and TRBJ2-2): NAGVMQNPRHLVRRRGQEARLRCSPMKGHSHVYWYRQLPEEGLKFMVYLQKENIIDESGMPKERFSAEFPKEGPSILRIQQVVRGDSAAYFCASSRTGNTGELFFGEGSRLTVL.

The chain joins TRBV5-4 to TRBJ2-7; 13 bases map to TRBD2. The junction had 10 bases not matched to a gene; V was cut back by 4 bases and J by 9 bases. Per the germline V gene, CDR1 is SGHNT and CDR2 is YYREEE (reference sequence). The CDR3 has 15 residues. The CDR3: CASSPAGLAGERQYF. DNA for the CDR3: TGTGCCAGCAGCCCAGCCGGACTAGCGGGAGAAAGGCAGTACTTC.

This chain joins TRBV3-1 (or the pseudogene TRBV3-2) and TRBJ2-7; TRBD2 agrees at 7 bases. Germline trimming cut 3 bases from V and 0 bases from J; bases unmatched to any gene: 11. The CDR3 spans 17 residues. CDR1 LGHDT and CDR2 YNNKEL come from the germline V gene (reference sequence). CDR3 sequence reads: CASSHAPGTTISYEQYF. The CDR3 region has the DNA TGTGCCAGCAGCCATGCCCCCGGGACTACGATCTCCTACGAGCAGTACTTC.

The chain combines TRBV19 with TRBJ2-1; TRBD2 might be the D (6 bases). Deletions cut 5 bases from V and 0 bases from J, with 17 bases between. Looked up from germline, CDR1 is LNHDA and CDR2 is SQIVND (reference sequence). The CDR3 is made up of 17 amino acids. The CDR3 spells CASSVQGPGSSYNEQFF. For the CDR3, the DNA is TGTGCCAGTAGTGTCCAGGGCCCCGGGAGCTCCTACAATGAGCAGTTCTTC.